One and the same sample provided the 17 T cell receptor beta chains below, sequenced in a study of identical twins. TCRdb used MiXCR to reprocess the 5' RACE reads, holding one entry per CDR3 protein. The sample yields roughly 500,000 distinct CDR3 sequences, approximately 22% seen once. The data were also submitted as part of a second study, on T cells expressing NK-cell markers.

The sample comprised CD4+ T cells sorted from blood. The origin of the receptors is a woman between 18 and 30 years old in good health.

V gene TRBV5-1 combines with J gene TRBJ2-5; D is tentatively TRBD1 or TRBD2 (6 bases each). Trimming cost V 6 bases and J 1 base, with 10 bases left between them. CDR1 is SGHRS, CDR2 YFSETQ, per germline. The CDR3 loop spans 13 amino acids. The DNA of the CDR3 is TGCGCCAGCATGCGGGACACCCAAGAGACCCAGTACTTC. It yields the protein CASMRDTQETQYF.

The CDR3 DNA follows: TGTGCCAGCCGAAGACATGACTCTGGAAACACCATATATTTT. It specifies CASRRHDSGNTIYF. V usage is TRBV6-1 and J usage is TRBJ1-3; D is undetermined. This CDR3 is built from 14 residues. V dropped 8 bases and J dropped 0 bases, with 11 bases sitting between them. The germline V gene has CDR1 MNHNS and CDR2 SASEGT.

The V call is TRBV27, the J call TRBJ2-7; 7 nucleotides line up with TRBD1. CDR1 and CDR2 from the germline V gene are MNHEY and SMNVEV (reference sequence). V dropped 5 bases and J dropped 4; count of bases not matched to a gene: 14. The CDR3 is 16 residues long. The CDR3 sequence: CASSLARTGVTYEQYF. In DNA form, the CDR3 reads TGTGCCAGCAGTCTCGCCCGAACAGGGGTTACGTACGAGCAGTACTTC.

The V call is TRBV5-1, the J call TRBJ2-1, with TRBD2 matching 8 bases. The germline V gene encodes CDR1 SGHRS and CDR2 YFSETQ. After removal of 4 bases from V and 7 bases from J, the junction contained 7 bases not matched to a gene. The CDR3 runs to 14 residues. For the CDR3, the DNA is TGCGCCAGCAGCGAGCGGGGGTTGGAGAATGAGCAGTTCTTC. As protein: CASSERGLENEQFF.

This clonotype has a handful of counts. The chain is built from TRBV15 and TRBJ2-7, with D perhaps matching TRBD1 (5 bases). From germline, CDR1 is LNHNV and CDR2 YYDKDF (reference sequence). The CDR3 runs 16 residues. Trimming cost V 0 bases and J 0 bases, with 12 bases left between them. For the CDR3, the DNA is TGTGCCACCAGCAGAGATCTGACAGATAACTCCTACGAGCAGTACTTC. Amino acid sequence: CATSRDLTDNSYEQYF.

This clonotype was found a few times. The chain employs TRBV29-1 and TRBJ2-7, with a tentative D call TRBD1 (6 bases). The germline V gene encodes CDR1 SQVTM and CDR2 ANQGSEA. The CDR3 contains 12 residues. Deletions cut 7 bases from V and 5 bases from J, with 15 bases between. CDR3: CSAKQGTDEQYF. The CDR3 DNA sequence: TGCAGCGCCAAACAGGGTACGGACGAGCAGTACTTC.

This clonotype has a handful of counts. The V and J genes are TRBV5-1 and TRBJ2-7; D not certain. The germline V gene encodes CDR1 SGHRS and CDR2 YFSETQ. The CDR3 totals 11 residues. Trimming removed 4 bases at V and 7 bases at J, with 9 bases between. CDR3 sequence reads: CASSEAFEQYF. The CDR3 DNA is TGCGCCAGCAGCGAGGCATTTGAGCAGTACTTC.

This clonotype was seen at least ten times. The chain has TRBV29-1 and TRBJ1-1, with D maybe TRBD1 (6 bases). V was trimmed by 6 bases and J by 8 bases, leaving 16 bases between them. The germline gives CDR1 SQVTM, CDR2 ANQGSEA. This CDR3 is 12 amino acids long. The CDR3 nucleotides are TGCAGCGTCGTCGGGGGAGGGACAGAAGCTTTCTTT. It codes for CSVVGGGTEAFF.

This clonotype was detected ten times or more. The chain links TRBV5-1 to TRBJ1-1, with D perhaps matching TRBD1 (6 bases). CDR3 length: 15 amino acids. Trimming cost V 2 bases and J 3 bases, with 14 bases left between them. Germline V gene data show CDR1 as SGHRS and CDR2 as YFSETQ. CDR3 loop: CASSFRGREDTEAFF. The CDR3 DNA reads TGCGCCAGCAGCTTCAGGGGAAGGGAGGACACTGAAGCTTTCTTT.

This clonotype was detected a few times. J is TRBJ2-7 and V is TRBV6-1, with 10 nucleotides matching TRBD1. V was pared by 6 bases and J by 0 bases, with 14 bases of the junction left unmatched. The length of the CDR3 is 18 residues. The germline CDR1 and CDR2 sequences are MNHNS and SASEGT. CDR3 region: CASRGGDRGPTLSYEQYF. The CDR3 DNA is TGTGCCAGCAGAGGAGGGGACAGGGGACCCACACTCTCCTACGAGCAGTACTTC.

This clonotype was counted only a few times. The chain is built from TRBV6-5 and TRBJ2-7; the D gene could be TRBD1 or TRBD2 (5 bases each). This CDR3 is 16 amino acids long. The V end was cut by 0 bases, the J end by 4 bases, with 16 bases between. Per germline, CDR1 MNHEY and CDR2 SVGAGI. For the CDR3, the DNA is TGTGCCAGCAGTTACTCAGGGGCCCCAAGGAGGTACGAGCAGTACTTC. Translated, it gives CASSYSGAPRRYEQYF.

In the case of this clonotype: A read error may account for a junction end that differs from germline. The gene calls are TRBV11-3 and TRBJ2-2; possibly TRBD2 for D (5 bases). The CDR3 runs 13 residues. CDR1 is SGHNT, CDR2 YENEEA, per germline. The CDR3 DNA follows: TGTGCCAGCAGCTTAAAGATCCTCGGGAAGCTGTTTTTT. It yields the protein CASSLKILGKLFF.

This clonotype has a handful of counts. The CDR3 sequence is CSVNRGQETQYF. CDR3 DNA sequence: TGCAGCGTTAACAGGGGACAAGAGACCCAGTACTTC. The chain links TRBV29-1 to TRBJ2-5, with 7 bases matching TRBD1. The germline V gene encodes CDR1 SQVTM and CDR2 ANQGSEA. The CDR3 runs 12 residues. Trimming at V came to 5 bases and at J to 2 bases, leaving 2 bases not matched to a gene.

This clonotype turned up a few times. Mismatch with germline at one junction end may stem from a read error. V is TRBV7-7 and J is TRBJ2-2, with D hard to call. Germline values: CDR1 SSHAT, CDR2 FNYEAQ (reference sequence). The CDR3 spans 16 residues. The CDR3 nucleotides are TGTGCTAGCAGCAACCACCTAGGGTACAACACCGGGGAGCTGTTTTTT. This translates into CASSNHLGYNTGELFF.

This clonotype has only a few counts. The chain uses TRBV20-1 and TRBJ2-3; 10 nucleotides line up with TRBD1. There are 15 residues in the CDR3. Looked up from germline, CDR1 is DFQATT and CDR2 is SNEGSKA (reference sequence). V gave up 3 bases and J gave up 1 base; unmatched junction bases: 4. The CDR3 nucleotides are TGCAGTGCTAGGAGACAGGGGGCTGGCACAGATACGCAGTATTTT. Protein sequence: CSARRQGAGTDTQYF.

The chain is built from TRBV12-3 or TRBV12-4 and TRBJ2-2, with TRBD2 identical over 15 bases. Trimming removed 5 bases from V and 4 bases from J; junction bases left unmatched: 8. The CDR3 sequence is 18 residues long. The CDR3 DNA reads TGTGCCAGCAGTCTGGGGACTAGCGGGAGGCGGGTCACCGGGGAGCTGTTTTTT. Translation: CASSLGTSGRRVTGELFF.

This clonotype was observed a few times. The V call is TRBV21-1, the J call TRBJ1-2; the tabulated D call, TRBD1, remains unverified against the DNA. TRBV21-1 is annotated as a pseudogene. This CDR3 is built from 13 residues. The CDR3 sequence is CASSWGQRFGYTF. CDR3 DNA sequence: TGTGCCAGCAGCTGGGGACAGCGTTTTGGCTACACCTTC.